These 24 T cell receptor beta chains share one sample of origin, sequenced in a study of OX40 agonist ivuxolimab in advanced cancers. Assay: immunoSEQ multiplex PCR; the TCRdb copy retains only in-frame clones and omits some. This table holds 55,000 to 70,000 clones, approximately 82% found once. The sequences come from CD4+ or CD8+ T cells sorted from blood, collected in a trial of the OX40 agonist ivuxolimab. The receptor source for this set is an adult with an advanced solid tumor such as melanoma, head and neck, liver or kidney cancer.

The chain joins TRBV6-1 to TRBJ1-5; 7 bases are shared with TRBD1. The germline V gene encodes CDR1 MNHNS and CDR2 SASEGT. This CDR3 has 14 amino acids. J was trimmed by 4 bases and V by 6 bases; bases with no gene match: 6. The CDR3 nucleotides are TGTGCCAGCAGATTAGACAGGGTAAATCAGCCCCAGCATTTT. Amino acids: CASRLDRVNQPQHF.

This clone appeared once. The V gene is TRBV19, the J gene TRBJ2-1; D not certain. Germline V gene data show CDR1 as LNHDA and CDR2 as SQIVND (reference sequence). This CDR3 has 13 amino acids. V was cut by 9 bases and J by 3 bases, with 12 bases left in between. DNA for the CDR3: TGTGCCAGCAGGTTTTCGCACTACAATGAGCAGTTCTTC. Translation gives CASRFSHYNEQFF.

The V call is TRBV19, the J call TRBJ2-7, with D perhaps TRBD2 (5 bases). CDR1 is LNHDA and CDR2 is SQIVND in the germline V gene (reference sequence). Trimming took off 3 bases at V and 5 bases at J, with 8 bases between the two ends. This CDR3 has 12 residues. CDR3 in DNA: TGTGCCAGTAGTATTTCGGAGGACGAGCAGTACTTC. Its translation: CASSISEDEQYF.

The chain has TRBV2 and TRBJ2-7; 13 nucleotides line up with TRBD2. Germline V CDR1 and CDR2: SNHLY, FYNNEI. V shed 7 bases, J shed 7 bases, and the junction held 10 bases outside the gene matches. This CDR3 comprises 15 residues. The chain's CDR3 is CASIPGLAGPREQYF. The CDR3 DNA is TGTGCCAGCATCCCGGGACTAGCGGGACCTCGGGAGCAGTACTTC.

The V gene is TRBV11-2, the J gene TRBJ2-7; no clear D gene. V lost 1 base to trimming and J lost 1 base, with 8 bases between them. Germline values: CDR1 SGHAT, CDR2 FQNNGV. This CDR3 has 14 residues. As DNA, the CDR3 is TGTGCCAGCAGCTTAGCCCTCAAATCCTACGAGCAGTACTTC. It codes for CASSLALKSYEQYF.

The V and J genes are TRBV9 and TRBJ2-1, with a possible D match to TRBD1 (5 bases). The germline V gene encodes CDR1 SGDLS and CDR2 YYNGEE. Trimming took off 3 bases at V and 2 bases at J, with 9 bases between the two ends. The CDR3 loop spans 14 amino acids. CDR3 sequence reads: CASSAGPAYNEQFF. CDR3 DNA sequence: TGTGCCAGCAGCGCAGGGCCAGCCTACAATGAGCAGTTCTTC. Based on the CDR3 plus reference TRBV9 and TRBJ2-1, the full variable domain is DSGVTQTPKHLITATGQRVTLRCSPRSGDLSVYWYQQSLDQGLQFLIQYYNGEERAKGNILERFSAQQFPDLHSELNLSSLELGDSALYFCASSAGPAYNEQFFGPGTRLTVL.

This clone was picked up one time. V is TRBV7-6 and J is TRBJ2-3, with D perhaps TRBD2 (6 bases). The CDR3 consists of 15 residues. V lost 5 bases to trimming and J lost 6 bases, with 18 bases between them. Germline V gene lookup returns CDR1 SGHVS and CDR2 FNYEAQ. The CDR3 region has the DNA TGTGCCAGCAGCATACTACCCCTGGGACTGGATACGCAGTATTTT. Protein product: CASSILPLGLDTQYF.

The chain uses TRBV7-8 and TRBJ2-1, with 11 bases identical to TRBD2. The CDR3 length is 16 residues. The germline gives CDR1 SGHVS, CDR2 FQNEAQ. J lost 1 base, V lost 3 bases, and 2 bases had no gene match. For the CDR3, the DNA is TGTGCCAGCAGCTTGGCTAGCGGGGGGTCCTACAATGAGCAGTTCTTC. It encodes CASSLASGGSYNEQFF.

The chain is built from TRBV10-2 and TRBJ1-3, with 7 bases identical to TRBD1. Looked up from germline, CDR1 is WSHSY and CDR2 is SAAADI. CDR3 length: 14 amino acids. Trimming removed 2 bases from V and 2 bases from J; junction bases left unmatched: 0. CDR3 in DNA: TGCGCCAGCAGTGAGCAGGGGGCTGGAAACACCATATATTTT. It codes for CASSEQGAGNTIYF.

CDR3 sequence (DNA): TGTGCCATCAGTGACCCGACAGGACACTTGAGTTATGGCTACACCTTC. Translating gives CAISDPTGHLSYGYTF. The chain combines TRBV10-3 with TRBJ1-2; D might be TRBD1 (6 bases). CDR3 size: 16 residues. Germline V lookup: CDR1 ENHRY, CDR2 SYGVKD. Trimming stripped 3 bases from V and 5 bases from J, with 19 bases between.

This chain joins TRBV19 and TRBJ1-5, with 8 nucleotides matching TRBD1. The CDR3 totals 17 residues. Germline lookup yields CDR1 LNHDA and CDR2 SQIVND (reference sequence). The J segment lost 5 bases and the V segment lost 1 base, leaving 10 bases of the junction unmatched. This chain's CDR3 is CASSIARGGTGDQPQHF. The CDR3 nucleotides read TGTGCCAGTAGTATAGCTCGGGGCGGGACAGGCGATCAGCCCCAGCATTTT.

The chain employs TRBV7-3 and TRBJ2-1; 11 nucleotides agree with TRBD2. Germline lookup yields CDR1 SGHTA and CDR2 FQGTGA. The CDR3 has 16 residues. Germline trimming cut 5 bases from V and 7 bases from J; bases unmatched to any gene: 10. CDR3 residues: CASSISGTSGANEQFF. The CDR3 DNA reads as TGTGCCAGCAGCATCTCCGGGACTAGCGGTGCTAATGAGCAGTTCTTC.

CDR3 nucleotides: TGTGCCAGTAGTATGTCATTCAATCAGCCCCAGCATTTT. Protein sequence: CASSMSFNQPQHF. The gene calls are TRBV19 and TRBJ1-5; D gene uncertain. This CDR3 is built from 13 residues. V dropped 3 bases and J dropped 3 bases, with 6 bases sitting between them. Germline lookup yields CDR1 LNHDA and CDR2 SQIVND (reference sequence).

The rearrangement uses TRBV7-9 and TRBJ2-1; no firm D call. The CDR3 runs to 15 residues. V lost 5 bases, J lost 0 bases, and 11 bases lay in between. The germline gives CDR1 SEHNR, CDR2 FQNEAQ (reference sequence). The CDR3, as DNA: TGTGCCAGCAGCCGTTTGATGGGCTCCTACAATGAGCAGTTCTTC. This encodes CASSRLMGSYNEQFF. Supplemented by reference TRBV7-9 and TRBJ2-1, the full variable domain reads DTGVSQNPRHKITKRGQNVTFRCDPISEHNRLYWYRQTLGQGPEFLTYFQNEAQLEKSRLLSDRFSAERPKGSFSTLEIQRTEQGDSAMYLCASSRLMGSYNEQFFGPGTRLTVL.

CDR3 sequence (DNA): TGTGCCAGCAGTTTAAAGGTTCTAGATGAGCAGTTCTTC. Translated, it gives CASSLKVLDEQFF. The chain employs TRBV27 and TRBJ2-1; no firm D call. Trimming took off 2 bases at V and 8 bases at J, with 10 bases between the two ends. Looked up from germline, CDR1 is MNHEY and CDR2 is SMNVEV (reference sequence). The length of the CDR3 is 13 residues.

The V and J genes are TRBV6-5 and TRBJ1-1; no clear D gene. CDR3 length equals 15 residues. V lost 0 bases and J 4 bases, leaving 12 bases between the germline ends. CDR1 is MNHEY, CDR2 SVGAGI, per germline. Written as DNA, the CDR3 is TGTGCCAGCAGTTACTCCCCCGCCGAGGGCACTGAAGCTTTCTTT. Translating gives CASSYSPAEGTEAFF.

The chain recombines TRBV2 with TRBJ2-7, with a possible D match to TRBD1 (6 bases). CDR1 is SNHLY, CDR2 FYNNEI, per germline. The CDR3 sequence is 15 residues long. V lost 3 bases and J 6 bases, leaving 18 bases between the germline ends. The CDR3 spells CASSEGQPPSLEQYF. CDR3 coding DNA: TGTGCCAGCAGTGAGGGACAACCTCCTTCCCTCGAGCAGTACTTC.

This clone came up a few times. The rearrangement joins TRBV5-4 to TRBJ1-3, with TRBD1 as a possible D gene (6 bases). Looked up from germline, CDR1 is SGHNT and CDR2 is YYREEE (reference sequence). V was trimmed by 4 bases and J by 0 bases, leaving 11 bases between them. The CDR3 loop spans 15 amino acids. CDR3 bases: TGTGCCAGCAGCAGGGGGACTACCTCTGGAAACACCATATATTTT. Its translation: CASSRGTTSGNTIYF.

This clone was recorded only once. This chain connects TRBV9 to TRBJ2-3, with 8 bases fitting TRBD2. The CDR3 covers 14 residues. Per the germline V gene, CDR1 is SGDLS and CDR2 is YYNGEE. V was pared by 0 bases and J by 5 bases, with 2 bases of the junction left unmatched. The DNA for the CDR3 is TGTGCCAGCAGCGTAGGACTAGCGCAAGATACGCAGTATTTT. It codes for CASSVGLAQDTQYF.

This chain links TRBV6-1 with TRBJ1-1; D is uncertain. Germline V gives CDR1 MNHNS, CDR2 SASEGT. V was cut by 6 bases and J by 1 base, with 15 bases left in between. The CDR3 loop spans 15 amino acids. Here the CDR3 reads CASRDLGSQNTEAFF. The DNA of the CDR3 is TGTGCCAGCAGGGACCTCGGGAGCCAGAACACTGAAGCTTTCTTT.

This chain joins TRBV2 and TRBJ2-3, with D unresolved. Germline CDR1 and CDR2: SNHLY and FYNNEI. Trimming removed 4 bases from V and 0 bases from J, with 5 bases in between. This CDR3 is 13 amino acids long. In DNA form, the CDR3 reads TGTGCCAGCAGTGTCACTAGCACAGATACGCAGTATTTT. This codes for CASSVTSTDTQYF.

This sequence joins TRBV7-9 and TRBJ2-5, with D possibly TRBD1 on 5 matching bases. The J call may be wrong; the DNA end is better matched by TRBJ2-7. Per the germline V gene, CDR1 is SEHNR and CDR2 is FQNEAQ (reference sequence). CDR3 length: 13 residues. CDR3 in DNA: TGTGCCAGCAGCTTTGACAGCTCCTACGAGCAGTACTTC. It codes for CASSFDSSYEQYF.

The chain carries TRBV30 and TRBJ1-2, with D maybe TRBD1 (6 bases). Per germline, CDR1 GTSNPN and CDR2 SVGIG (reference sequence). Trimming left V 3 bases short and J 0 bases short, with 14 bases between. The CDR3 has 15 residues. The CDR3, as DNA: TGTGCCTGGAGGATTACACAGGGCACTAACTATGGCTACACCTTC. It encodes CAWRITQGTNYGYTF.

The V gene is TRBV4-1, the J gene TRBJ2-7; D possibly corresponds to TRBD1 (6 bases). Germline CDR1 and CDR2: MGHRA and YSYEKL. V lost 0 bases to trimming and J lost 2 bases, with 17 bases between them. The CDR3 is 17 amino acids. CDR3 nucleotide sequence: TGCGCCAGCAGCCAAGAGGGGAGTGGGGGCTCTACCTACGAGCAGTACTTC. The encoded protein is CASSQEGSGGSTYEQYF.